The subject of this entry is one T cell receptor beta chain. These data originate in a study of blood T cell repertoires in COVID-19. The overall study: Samples came from the United States, Italy and Spain, spanning acute and convalescent COVID-19.

The CDR3 spans 16 residues. Germline V CDR1 and CDR2: MDHEN, SYDVKM. With 5 bases removed from V and 6 bases from J, the gap between germline ends came to 20 bases. Study processing details: Estimated nucleated cell counts came from reference gene primer amplification. Produced via immunoSEQ multiplex PCR; TCRdb's table is partial and in-frame only. V, J and clone size were drawn from that table, and D and trimming were deduced from the DNA. This table has about 160,000 clones, more than 75% appearing once. This chain links TRBV28 with TRBJ2-4; D uncertain. This sequence was found in a man in his 60s with COVID-19, enrolled during active disease. Material for sequencing was peripheral blood. The CDR3 DNA sequence: TGTGCCAGCAGTGGCCCCCAGTCGGCAGGTGGAAACATTCAGTACTTC. This encodes CASSGPQSAGGNIQYF.